This TCR beta chain was captured by sequencing in a study of CD8+CD57+ T cells in acquired aplastic anemia listed by TCRdb under 2018. Study-level background: DNA extracted from sorted CD4+ and CD8+ cells had a mean of approximately 3.5 ug, with a range of roughly 0.18 to 27.4 ug. CD8+CD57+ expansion was defined as a frequency above the mean frequency observed in healthy subjects.

Genomic DNA served as template for TCR beta VDJ combination and CDR3 sequence profiling. An Illumina HiSeq 2000 was used for TCR repertoire sequencing. The paper's data handling went like this. TRBV/TRBJ rearrangement plots, CDR3 size and DJ length profiles, and Simpson's diversity index were used to assess repertoires. Whichever DNA sequence was most abundant in the deep sequencing data was defined as the immunodominant clone. CDR3 amino acid sequences were checked for sharing across subjects and were also compared against the VDJdb database and published repertoires. The raw public reads went through TCRdb reprocessing: fastp at Q25, MiXCR clone calling, in-frame beta chains kept. One record per CDR3 amino acid sequence lists the most common genes and DNA. The authors' filters were not applied to this entry. The sample profile shows approximately 190,000 distinct CDR3 sequences; nearly 50% of them were found once. Around 8.8% of the sample is in the top ten clones.

The V end gives up 3 bases and the J end 5 bases, leaving 5 bases in the junction not matched to a gene. Measured from the cysteine to the phenylalanine, the CDR3 is 14 residues long. CDR3 DNA is the only sequence kept; it has 42 bases, read in frame from the first base. For CDR1 and CDR2, the germline V gene (reference sequence) lists DFQATT and SNEGSKA. Flow cytometry had shown CD8+CD57+ cell expansion in the patients selected for sequencing. Every patient had a diagnosis of severe acquired aplastic anemia based on International Study of Aplastic Anemia and Agranulocytosis and Camitta criteria. Patients had received no therapy at the time of blood sampling. TCR repertoires of sorted CD4+ and CD8+ blood T cells from severe aplastic anemia patients and healthy subjects were deep-sequenced in the study. Patients were enrolled under clinicaltrials.gov protocols 00001620, 01623167, 00001397, 00071045, 00081523 and 00961064 in the USA. Ficoll-Paque density gradient centrifugation was used to isolate peripheral blood mononuclear cells. CD4+ and CD8+ T cells were sorted by FACS or magnetic beads before DNA extraction.

Broader findings and caveats from the paper: Between patients and healthy controls, no significant difference in CD8+ Simpson's diversity was found (P=0.060). Although 25 to 30 CD8+ CDR3 sequences were shared by patients and controls, these sequences appeared highly expressed in patients and within the immunodominant clones of patients.

This clonotype showed up many times. The clone's antigen remains unknown. No much larger clone exists at a distance of one base, and base qualities are not known. The sample consisted of sorted CD4+, CD8+, or CD8+CD57+ T cells (not recorded which) from PBMCs. The sequence derives from a human donor with aplastic anemia. This sequence uses TRBV20-1 and TRBJ1-1; 11 bases in the middle match TRBD1. The DNA reads TGCAGTGCTAGCAGGACAGGGGGCAGGACTGAAGCTTTCTTT. It translates as CSASRTGGRTEAFF.